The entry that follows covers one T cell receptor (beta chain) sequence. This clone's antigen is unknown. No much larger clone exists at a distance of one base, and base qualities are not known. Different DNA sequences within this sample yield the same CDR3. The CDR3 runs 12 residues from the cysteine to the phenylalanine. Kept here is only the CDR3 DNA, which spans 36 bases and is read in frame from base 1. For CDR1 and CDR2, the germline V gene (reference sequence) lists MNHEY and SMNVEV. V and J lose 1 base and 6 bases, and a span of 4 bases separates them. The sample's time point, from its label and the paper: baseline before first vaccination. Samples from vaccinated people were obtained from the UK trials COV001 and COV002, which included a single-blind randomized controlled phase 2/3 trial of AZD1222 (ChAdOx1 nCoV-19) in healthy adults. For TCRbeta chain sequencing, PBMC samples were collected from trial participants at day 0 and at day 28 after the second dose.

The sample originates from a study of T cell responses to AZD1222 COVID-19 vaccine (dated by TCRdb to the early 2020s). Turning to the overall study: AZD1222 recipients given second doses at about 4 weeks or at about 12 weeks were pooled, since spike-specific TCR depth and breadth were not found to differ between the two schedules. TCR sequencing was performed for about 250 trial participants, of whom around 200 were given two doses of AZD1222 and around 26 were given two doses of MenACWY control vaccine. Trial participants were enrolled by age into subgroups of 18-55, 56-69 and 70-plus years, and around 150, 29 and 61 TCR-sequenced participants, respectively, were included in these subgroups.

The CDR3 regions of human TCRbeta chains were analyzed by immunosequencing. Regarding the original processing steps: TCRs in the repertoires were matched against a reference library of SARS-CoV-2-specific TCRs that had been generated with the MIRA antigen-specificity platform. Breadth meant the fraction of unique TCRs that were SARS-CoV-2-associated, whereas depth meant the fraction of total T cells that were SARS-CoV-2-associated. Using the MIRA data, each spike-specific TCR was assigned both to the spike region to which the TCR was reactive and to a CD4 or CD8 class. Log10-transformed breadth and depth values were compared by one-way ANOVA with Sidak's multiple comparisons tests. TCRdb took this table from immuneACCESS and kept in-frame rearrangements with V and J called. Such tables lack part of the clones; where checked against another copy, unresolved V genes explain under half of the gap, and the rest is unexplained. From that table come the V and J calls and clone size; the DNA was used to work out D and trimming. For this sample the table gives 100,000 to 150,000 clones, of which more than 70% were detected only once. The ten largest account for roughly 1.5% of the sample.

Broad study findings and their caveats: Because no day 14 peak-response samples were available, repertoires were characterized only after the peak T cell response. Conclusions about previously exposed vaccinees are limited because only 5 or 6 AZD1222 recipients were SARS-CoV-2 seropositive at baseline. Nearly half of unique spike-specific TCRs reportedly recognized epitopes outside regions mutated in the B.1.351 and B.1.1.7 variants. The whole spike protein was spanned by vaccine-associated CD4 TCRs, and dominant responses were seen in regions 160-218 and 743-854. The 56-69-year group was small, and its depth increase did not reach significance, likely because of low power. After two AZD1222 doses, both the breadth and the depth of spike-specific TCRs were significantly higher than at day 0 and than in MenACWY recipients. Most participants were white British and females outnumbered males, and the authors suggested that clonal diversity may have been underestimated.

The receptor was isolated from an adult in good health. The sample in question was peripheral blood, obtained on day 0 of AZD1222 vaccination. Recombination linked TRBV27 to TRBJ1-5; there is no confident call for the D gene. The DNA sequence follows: TGTGCCAGCAGTTTATTGGGTCAGCCCCAGCATTTT. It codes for CASSLLGQPQHF.